The subject of this entry is one TCR beta chain. The specificity of this receptor is unknown. The read gets to within 3 residues of the CDR3 end, and the germline J gene fills in the rest. These data are taken from a study of T cells in women clearing cervical HPV infection (dated by TCRdb to about 2018). At the level of the whole study: Cases were about 25 women with histologically confirmed HPV16-related CIN3 or worse, including a couple of invasive cancers. Controls were 25 women whose single incident HPV16 infection cleared within 12 months without precancer or cancer developing. Case blood was taken at the visit when the lesion was first identified, whereas control blood was taken when infection was no longer detected. For cases, a median interval of approximately 150 days, with an interquartile range of about 80 to 200 days, was observed between lesion detection and blood sampling. Since HLA typing was available for only a few women, HLA type could not be ruled out as a confounder. This exploratory proof-of-principle case-control study, nested within the Guanacaste HPV Natural History Study in Costa Rica, compared TCR repertoires among women with different cervical HPV16 outcomes. Cases were matched to controls by age within five years and by the year the sample was collected. Median age was approximately 36 years in cases versus around 40 in controls, and baseline characteristics did not differ significantly. The parent cohort enrolled around 10,000 women aged 18 or older in Guanacaste, Costa Rica, during about 1992 to 1995 and followed them for approximately 7 years. Quality controls consisted of five blinded duplicates per group, for a total of roughly 60 samples made up of approximately 50 participants and roughly ten replicates.

Every participant had a single incident cervical HPV16 infection, and women with prevalent HPV16 infections were excluded. Cervical HPV DNA was detected by MY09/MY11 PCR and genotyped by dot-blot hybridization. Approximately 15 mL of heparinized blood were centrifuged, and the buffy coat was aliquoted, frozen at -30°C, then stored at -80°C. QIAGEN kits were used to extract genomic DNA from the buffy coat specimens. V is pared back by 5 bases and J by 5 bases, with 7 bases lying between the germline termini. CDR1 GTSNPN and CDR2 SVGIG are derived from the germline V gene (reference sequence). The CDR3 starts with the cysteine, ends with the phenylalanine, and has 11 residues. The DNA covers only part of the CDR3, 24 bases in frame from base 1. Summary of the overall study and its limitations: Random forest classifiers combining richness and V gene abundances distinguished cases from controls with an estimated AUC of roughly 0.83. Because T-cell numbers per sample were unknown, differences in richness could reflect varying T-cell content rather than repertoire biology. The cross-sectional design could not show whether the associations came before the infection or were a result of it, and neither effector/memory subsets nor HPV-specific T cells were isolated. Lower TRBV6-7 relative abundance was observed in cases than in controls (about 0.1% versus 0.15%; Bonferroni P = 0.0008). CIN3+ cases had significantly higher TCR repertoire richness than controls across sequencing depths, but evenness did not differ between the groups.

TCR beta CDR3 regions were amplified by multiplex PCR using the immunoSEQ assay from an average of around 1,200 ng genomic DNA per sample. The assay corrected primer bias using a complete synthetic TCR repertoire to establish an amplification baseline. The amplicons were sequenced on the Illumina platform. The source study handled its data this way. Error correction of the sequences involved clustering with frequency ratios plus a modified nearest-neighbor algorithm, after which the sequences were analyzed in the immunoSEQ Analyzer using IMGT gene definitions. At each rarefaction depth, TCR richness and evenness were averaged across 20 rarefaction repeats, and samples with fewer sequences than that depth were excluded. Relative abundances of V, D and J genes were compared between groups using Wilcoxon rank sum tests, with FDR correction applied. An intraclass correlation of around 96% for TCR richness and an average of roughly 83% across some 66 gene segments were obtained from the blinded duplicates. TCRdb took over this immuneACCESS table, retaining in-frame rearrangements with V and J assigned. Such tables are incomplete; in checked studies, under half of the missing clones stem from an unresolved V gene, and the remainder is unexplained. The V and J calls and clone size come from that table; D and trimming were worked out from the DNA. For this sample, the table gives over 15,000 clones. The ten biggest clones cover around 3% of the sample.

The clonotype was recovered from a woman between 18 and 69 years old with a cervical HPV16 infection that either progressed to CIN3+ or cleared (not recorded which). Sequencing input: blood buffy coat. In this chain, TRBV30 is recombined with TRBJ1-5; no D segment can be confidently identified. For the CDR3, the sequence is CAWGRDQPQHF. CDR3 DNA, as far as it was read: TGTGCCTGGGGGCGGGATCAGCCC. Reference TRBV30 and TRBJ1-5 genes cover what lies past the CDR3, so the full variable domain is SQTIHQWPATLVQPVGSPLSLECTVEGTSNPNLYWYRQAAGRGLQLLFYSVGIGQISSEVPQNLSASRPQDRQFILSSKKLLLSDSGFYLCAWGRDQPQHFGDGTRLSIL.